A selection of T cell receptor beta chains follows, all from one sample in a study of blood T cell repertoires in COVID-19. Only in-frame clones appear in the TCRdb table, and some are missing; sequencing was by immunoSEQ multiplex PCR. The data contain roughly 55,000 clones, roughly three quarters of them singletons. The material sequenced was peripheral blood. The receptor set was obtained from a man aged 60 to 69 with acute or convalescent COVID-19. Both conserved end residues are part of each CDR3. Each record gives: V gene, clone size, D gene, J gene, CDR3 protein, CDR3 DNA. The D gene is left open where the match is weak. Clone size is stated in some rows and not others, as once, few, many or a class when expanded.

v_gene: TRBV18
abundance: .
d_gene: TRBD1
j_gene: TRBJ1-1
CDR3aa: CASSQTGSLSGNTEAFF
CDR3nt: TGTGCCAGCTCACAGACAGGGTCCCTATCGGGGAACACTGAAGCTTTCTTT

v_gene: TRBV10-3
abundance: .
d_gene: .
j_gene: TRBJ1-2
CDR3aa: CAISESPPGAGYGYTF
CDR3nt: TGTGCCATCAGTGAGTCCCCTCCAGGGGCAGGCTATGGCTACACCTTC

v_gene: TRBV7-2
abundance: .
d_gene: TRBD2
j_gene: TRBJ2-3
CDR3aa: CASSLTSGARGGDTQYF
CDR3nt: TGTGCCAGCAGCTTAACTAGCGGGGCTCGGGGAGGAGATACGCAGTATTTT

v_gene: TRBV9
abundance: .
d_gene: .
j_gene: TRBJ1-1
CDR3aa: CASTLTAENTEAFF
CDR3nt: TGTGCCAGCACCCTGACAGCTGAGAACACTGAAGCTTTCTTT

v_gene: TRBV7-2
abundance: .
d_gene: TRBD1
j_gene: TRBJ2-7
CDR3aa: CASSLAGQGSYEQYF
CDR3nt: TGTGCCAGCAGCTTAGCGGGACAGGGAAGCTACGAGCAGTACTTC

v_gene: TRBV29-1
abundance: .
d_gene: .
j_gene: TRBJ1-1
CDR3aa: CSVAQGTNTEAFF
CDR3nt: TGCAGCGTTGCTCAGGGCACCAACACTGAAGCTTTCTTT

v_gene: TRBV9
abundance: .
d_gene: .
j_gene: TRBJ1-1
CDR3aa: CASSVWDGGTEAFF
CDR3nt: TGTGCCAGCAGCGTATGGGATGGCGGGACTGAAGCTTTCTTT

v_gene: TRBV15
abundance: .
d_gene: TRBD1
j_gene: TRBJ2-3
CDR3aa: CATSRDRQGSTDTQYF
CDR3nt: TGTGCCACCAGCAGAGATCGACAGGGTAGCACAGATACGCAGTATTTT

v_gene: TRBV10-3
abundance: .
d_gene: .
j_gene: TRBJ2-7
CDR3aa: CAISGQGNEQYF
CDR3nt: TGTGCCATCAGTGGGCAGGGTAACGAGCAGTACTTC

v_gene: TRBV12-3/TRBV12-4
abundance: .
d_gene: .
j_gene: TRBJ2-5
CDR3aa: CASSPGTIETQYF
CDR3nt: TGTGCCAGCAGCCCCGGGACAATCGAGACCCAGTACTTC

v_gene: TRBV10-3
abundance: .
d_gene: TRBD2
j_gene: TRBJ2-1
CDR3aa: CAISEGSGPYNEQFF
CDR3nt: TGTGCCATCAGTGAAGGTAGCGGGCCCTACAATGAGCAGTTCTTC

v_gene: TRBV27
abundance: .
d_gene: .
j_gene: TRBJ2-7
CDR3aa: CASRKYSGQTAYEQYF
CDR3nt: TGTGCCAGCAGAAAATATTCCGGACAGACCGCCTACGAGCAGTACTTC

v_gene: TRBV11-2
abundance: .
d_gene: .
j_gene: TRBJ2-7
CDR3aa: CASSFIRESYEQYF
CDR3nt: TGTGCCAGCAGCTTCATCAGGGAATCCTACGAGCAGTACTTC

v_gene: TRBV28
abundance: .
d_gene: TRBD1
j_gene: TRBJ1-1
CDR3aa: CASSHRRPGTGDTEAFF
CDR3nt: TGTGCCAGCAGCCACAGGAGACCGGGGACAGGGGACACTGAAGCTTTCTTT

v_gene: TRBV5-1
abundance: .
d_gene: TRBD2
j_gene: TRBJ2-3
CDR3aa: CASNPQAGGIGDTQYF
CDR3nt: TGCGCCAGCAACCCTCAGGCCGGGGGGATAGGAGATACGCAGTATTTT

v_gene: TRBV18
abundance: .
d_gene: TRBD1
j_gene: TRBJ1-1
CDR3aa: CASSPNRGWNTEAFF
CDR3nt: TGTGCCAGCTCACCGAACAGGGGGTGGAACACTGAAGCTTTCTTT

v_gene: TRBV6-1
abundance: .
d_gene: .
j_gene: TRBJ1-1
CDR3aa: CASSEFFWLALNTEAFF
CDR3nt: TGTGCCAGCAGTGAATTTTTTTGGTTGGCCCTGAACACTGAAGCTTTCTTT

v_gene: TRBV18
abundance: .
d_gene: .
j_gene: TRBJ1-2
CDR3aa: CASSPGWGNFYGYTF
CDR3nt: TGTGCCAGCTCACCAGGTTGGGGCAACTTTTATGGCTACACCTTC

v_gene: TRBV18
abundance: .
d_gene: TRBD1
j_gene: TRBJ2-7
CDR3aa: CASSMGQESSYEQYF
CDR3nt: TGTGCCAGCTCAATGGGACAGGAGAGCTCCTACGAGCAGTACTTC

v_gene: TRBV14
abundance: .
d_gene: .
j_gene: TRBJ1-1
CDR3aa: CASSQDGWEDTEAFF
CDR3nt: TGTGCCAGCAGCCAAGATGGCTGGGAGGACACTGAAGCTTTCTTT

v_gene: TRBV5-1
abundance: .
d_gene: TRBD2
j_gene: TRBJ2-5
CDR3aa: CASSWTSGAQETQYF
CDR3nt: TGCGCCAGCAGCTGGACTAGCGGGGCCCAAGAGACCCAGTACTTC

v_gene: TRBV2
abundance: .
d_gene: TRBD2
j_gene: TRBJ2-5
CDR3aa: CASSANGQRGVGETQYF
CDR3nt: TGTGCCAGCAGCGCAAACGGTCAGCGGGGGGTAGGAGAGACCCAGTACTTC

v_gene: TRBV12-5
abundance: .
d_gene: .
j_gene: TRBJ1-5
CDR3aa: CASGFSGNQPQHF
CDR3nt: TGTGCTAGTGGTTTCTCTGGCAATCAGCCCCAGCATTTT

v_gene: TRBV6-4
abundance: .
d_gene: TRBD2
j_gene: TRBJ2-1
CDR3aa: CASSDSASGGYNEQFF
CDR3nt: TGTGCCAGCAGTGACTCGGCTAGCGGGGGATACAATGAGCAGTTCTTC

v_gene: TRBV2
abundance: few
d_gene: .
j_gene: TRBJ2-1
CDR3aa: CASSEAKVGLYNEQFF
CDR3nt: TGTGCCAGCAGTGAAGCTAAGGTGGGGCTTTACAATGAGCAGTTCTTC